This T cell receptor (beta chain) is drawn from a study of control samples from healthy donors and cancer patients. Sequenced by immunoSEQ multiplex PCR; TCRdb stores in-frame clones only, minus some. The sample includes 98,000 or so clones, 79% of them seen just once. The specimen was blood. The TCR comes from a woman younger than 45 in good health.

The CDR3 nucleotides are TGTGCCAGCAGCTTGTTTGGGCCGAGGGATACGCAGTATTTT. The encoded protein is CASSLFGPRDTQYF. The chain recombines TRBV11-2 with TRBJ2-3; the D is unclear. Trimming took off 3 bases at V and 6 bases at J, with 13 bases between the two ends. This CDR3 contains 14 residues. Per the germline V gene, CDR1 is SGHAT and CDR2 is FQNNGV.